The rows below give T cell receptor beta chains drawn from one sample of a study of blood T cells in healthy people across ages. Each CDR3 protein is one row after TCRdb ran MiXCR on the 5' RACE reads. The top ten hold 25% to 30% of the sample, which has hundreds of thousands of distinct CDR3 sequences, roughly 41% seen once. The sample was blood. The source of these receptors is a man of 80 years or more in good health. Each CDR3 is given with its conserved first and last residue. The D gene is left open where the match is weak. Only part of the rows carry a size: once, few, many, or a class if the clone is expanded.

J,D,V,size,DNA,CDR3
TRBJ1-2,-,TRBV2,-,TGTGCCAGCAGTGAGGGGGATGGCTACACCTTC,CASSEGDGYTF
TRBJ2-7,TRBD2,TRBV3-1,-,TGTGCCAGCAGCCGGGGACTAGCGGGTTCCCCCTACGAGCAGTACTTC,CASSRGLAGSPYEQYF
TRBJ2-5,-,TRBV12-3/TRBV12-4,-,TGTGCCAGCAGTTTAGCGAGTTGGTCAGGGGGAGGGGAGCAGTACTTC,CASSLASWSGGGEQYF
TRBJ2-5,TRBD2,TRBV6-2/TRBV6-3,few,TGTGCCAGCAGTAAGCCGACTAGCGGGTACCAAGAGACCCAGTACTTC,CASSKPTSGYQETQYF
TRBJ2-7,-,TRBV14,few,TGTGCCAGCAGCCAAGAGTACACGATCCTGGGGGAGCAGTACTTC,CASSQEYTILGEQYF
TRBJ2-7,TRBD1,TRBV5-1,few,TGCGCCAGCAGAACTCCCGACAGGGCTTCCTACGAGCAGTACTTC,CASRTPDRASYEQYF
TRBJ2-7,TRBD2,TRBV28,few,TGTGCCAGCAGCTCTCCTAGCGGGGTATCCTACGAGCAGTACTTC,CASSSPSGVSYEQYF
TRBJ2-1,-,TRBV20-1,few,TGCAGTGCTAGTGATCCCAGGGGTCTGAATGAGCAGTTCTTC,CSASDPRGLNEQFF
TRBJ2-7,-,TRBV3-1,-,TGTGCCAGCAGTCCGGCTCCGTTCGACTACGAGCAGTACTTC,CASSPAPFDYEQYF
TRBJ2-3,-,TRBV6-2/TRBV6-3,-,TGTGCCAGCAGTTACTCGGAGGAGTCGGGGGTGAGGACAGATACGCAGTATTTT,CASSYSEESGVRTDTQYF
TRBJ2-5,TRBD2,TRBV7-2,many,TGTGCCAGCAGCCCAAGACTAGCGGACCGTCAAGAGACCCAGTACTTC,CASSPRLADRQETQYF